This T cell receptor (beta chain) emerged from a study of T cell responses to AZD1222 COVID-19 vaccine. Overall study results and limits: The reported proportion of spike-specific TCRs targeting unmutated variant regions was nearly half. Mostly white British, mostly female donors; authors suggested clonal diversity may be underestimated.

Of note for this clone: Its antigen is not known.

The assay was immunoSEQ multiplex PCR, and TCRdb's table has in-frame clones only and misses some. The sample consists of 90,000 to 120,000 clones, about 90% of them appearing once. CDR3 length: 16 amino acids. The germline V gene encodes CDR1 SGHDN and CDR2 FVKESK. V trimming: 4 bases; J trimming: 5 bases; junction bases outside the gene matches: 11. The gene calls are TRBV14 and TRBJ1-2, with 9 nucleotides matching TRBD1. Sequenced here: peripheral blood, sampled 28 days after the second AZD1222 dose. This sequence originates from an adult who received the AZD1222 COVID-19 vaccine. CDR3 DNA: TGTGCCAGCAGCCGAGAGGGACAGGGAAGTTGGTATGGCTACACCTTC. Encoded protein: CASSREGQGSWYGYTF.